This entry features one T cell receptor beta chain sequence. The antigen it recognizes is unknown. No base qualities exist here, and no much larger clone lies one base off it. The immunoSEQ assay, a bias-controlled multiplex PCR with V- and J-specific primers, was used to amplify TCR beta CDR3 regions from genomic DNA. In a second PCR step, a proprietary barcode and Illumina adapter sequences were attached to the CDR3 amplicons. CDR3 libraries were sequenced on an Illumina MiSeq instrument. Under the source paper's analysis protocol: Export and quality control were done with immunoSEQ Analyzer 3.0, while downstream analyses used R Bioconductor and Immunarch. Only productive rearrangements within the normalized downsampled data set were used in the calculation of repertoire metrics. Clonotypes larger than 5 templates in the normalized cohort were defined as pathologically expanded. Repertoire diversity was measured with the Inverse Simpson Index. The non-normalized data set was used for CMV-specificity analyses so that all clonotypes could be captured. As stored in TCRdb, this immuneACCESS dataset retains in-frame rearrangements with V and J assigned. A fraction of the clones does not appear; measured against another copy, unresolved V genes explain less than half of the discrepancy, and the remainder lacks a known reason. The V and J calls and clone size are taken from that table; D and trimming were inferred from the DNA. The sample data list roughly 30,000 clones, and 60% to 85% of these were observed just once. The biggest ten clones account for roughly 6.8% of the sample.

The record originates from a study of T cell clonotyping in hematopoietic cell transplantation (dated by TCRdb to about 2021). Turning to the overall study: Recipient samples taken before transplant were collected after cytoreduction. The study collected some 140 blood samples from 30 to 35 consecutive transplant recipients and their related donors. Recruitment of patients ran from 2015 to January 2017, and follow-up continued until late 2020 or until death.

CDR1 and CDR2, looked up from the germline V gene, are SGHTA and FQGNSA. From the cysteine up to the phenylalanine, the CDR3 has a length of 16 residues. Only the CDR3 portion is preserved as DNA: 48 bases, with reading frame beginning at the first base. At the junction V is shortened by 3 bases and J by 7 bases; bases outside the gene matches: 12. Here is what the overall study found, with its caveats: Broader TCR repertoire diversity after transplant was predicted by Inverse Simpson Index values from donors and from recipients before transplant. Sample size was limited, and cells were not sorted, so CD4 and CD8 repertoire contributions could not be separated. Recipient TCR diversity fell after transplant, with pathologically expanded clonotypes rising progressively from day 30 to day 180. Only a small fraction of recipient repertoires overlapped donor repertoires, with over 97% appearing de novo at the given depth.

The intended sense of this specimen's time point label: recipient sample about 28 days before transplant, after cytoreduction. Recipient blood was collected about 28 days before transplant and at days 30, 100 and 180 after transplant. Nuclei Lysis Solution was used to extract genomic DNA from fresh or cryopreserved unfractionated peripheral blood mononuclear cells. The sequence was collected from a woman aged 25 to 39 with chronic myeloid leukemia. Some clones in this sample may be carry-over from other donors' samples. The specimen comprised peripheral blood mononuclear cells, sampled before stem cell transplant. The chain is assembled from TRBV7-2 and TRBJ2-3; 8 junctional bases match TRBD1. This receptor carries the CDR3 CASSFLGTGSFNTQYF. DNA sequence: TGTGCCAGCAGCTTCCTTGGGACAGGTTCGTTTAATACGCAGTATTTT.